The source of this T cell receptor (beta chain) is a study of cytomegalovirus exposure and HLA in healthy donors. Study-level findings and limits: In a later analysis, common viral pathogens appeared linked to several of the most significant clusters. The authors confirmed in vitro that a few CMV-associated chains were specific for CMV antigens.

About this clone: Its antigen is not identified.

Vbeta (60) and Jbeta (13) primers were used in the PCR. This table comes from immunoSEQ multiplex PCR, and its TCRdb copy is limited to in-frame clones, with some not included. The sample has 100,000 to 150,000 clones, roughly four fifths seen once. Trimming pared 3 bases from V and 2 bases from J, leaving 4 bases between. The length of the CDR3 is 12 residues. CDR1 and CDR2 from the germline V gene are MDHEN and SYDVKM. This clonotype was obtained from a woman in her thirties or forties in good health and CMV-seropositive. The chain combines TRBV28 with TRBJ2-5, with no clear D. The specimen was PBMCs. The CDR3: CASSFLQETQYF. CDR3 coding DNA: TGTGCCAGCAGTTTTTTACAAGAGACCCAGTACTTC. Full variable domain (remainder filled in from reference TRBV28 and TRBJ2-5): DVKVTQSSRYLVKRTGEKVFLECVQDMDHENMFWYRQDPGLGLRLIYFSYDVKMKEKGDIPEGYSVSREKKERFSLILESASTNQTSMYLCASSFLQETQYFGPGTRLLVL.